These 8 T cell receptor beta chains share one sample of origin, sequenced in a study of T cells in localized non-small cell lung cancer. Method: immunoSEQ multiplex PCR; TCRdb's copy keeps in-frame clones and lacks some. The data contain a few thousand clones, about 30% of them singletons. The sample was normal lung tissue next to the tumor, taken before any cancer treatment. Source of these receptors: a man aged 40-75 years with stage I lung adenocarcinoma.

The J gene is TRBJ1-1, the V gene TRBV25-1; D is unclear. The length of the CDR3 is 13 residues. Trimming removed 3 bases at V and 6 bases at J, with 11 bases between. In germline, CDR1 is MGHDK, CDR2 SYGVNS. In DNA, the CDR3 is TGTGCCAGCAGTGAGTTCGGGAGCGCTGAAGCTTTCTTT. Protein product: CASSEFGSAEAFF.

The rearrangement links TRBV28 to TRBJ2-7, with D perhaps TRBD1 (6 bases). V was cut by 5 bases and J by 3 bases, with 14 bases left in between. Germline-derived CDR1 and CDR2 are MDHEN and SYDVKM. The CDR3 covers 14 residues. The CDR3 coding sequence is TGTGCCAGCAGTCCCCAAGGGGGTATCTACGAGCAGTACTTC. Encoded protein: CASSPQGGIYEQYF.

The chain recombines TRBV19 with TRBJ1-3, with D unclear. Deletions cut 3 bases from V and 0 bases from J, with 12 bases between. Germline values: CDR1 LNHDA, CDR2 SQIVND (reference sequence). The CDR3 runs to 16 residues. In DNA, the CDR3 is TGTGCCAGTAGTATTAGGTACGGATCCTCTGGAAACACCATATATTTT. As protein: CASSIRYGSSGNTIYF.

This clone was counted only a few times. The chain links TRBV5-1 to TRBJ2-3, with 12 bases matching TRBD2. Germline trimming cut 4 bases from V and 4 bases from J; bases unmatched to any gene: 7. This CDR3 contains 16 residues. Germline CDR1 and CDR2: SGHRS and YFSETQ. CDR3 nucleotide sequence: TGCGCCAGCAGCCCGACAGGACTAGCGGGGTCAGATACGCAGTATTTT. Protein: CASSPTGLAGSDTQYF.

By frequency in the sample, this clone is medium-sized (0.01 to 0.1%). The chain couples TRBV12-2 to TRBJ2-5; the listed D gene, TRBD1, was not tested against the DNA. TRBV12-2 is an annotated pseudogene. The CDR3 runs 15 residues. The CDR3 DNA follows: TGTGCAAGTCGCGGGACAGGGGTCCCAAAAGAGACCCAGTACTTC. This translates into CASRGTGVPKETQYF.

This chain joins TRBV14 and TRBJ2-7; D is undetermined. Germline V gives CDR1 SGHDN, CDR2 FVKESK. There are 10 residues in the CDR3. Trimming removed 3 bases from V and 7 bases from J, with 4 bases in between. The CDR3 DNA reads TGTGCCAGCAGCCAGGGGGAGCAGTACTTC. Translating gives CASSQGEQYF.

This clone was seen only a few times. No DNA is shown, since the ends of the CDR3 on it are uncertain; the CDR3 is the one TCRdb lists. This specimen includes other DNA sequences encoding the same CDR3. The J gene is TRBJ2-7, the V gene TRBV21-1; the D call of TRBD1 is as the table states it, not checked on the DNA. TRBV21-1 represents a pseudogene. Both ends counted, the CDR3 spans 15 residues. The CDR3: CASSVGQGSSYEQYF.

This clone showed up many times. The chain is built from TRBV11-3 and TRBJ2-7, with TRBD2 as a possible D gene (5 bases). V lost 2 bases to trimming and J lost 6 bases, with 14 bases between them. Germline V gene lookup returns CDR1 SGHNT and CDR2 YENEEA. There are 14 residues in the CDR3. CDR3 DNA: TGTGCCAGCAGCTTATTTCGCGAGGCGGGCGAGCAGTACTTC. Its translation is CASSLFREAGEQYF.